This T cell receptor beta chain is from a study of blood T cell repertoires in COVID-19. Study overall: Acute-phase and convalescent COVID-19 samples originated in the United States, Italy and Spain. T cells, B-cell-depleted T cells, or PBMCs supplied cDNA or gDNA.

V shed 6 bases and J shed 4 bases, with 19 bases lying between them. This CDR3 spans 17 amino acids. The germline V gene has CDR1 MDHEN and CDR2 SYDVKM. Original analysis: Amplified reference gene primers provided the basis for estimating nucleated cell counts. Generated by immunoSEQ multiplex PCR, the TCRdb table keeps only in-frame clones and is missing some. The V and J calls and the clone size are those of that table, but D and trimming were determined from the DNA. Of about 150,000 clones in the sample, 80% to 90% were seen once. The source is a man aged 55 to 69 with active or convalescent COVID-19. The V gene is TRBV28, the J gene TRBJ1-6, with D tentatively TRBD1 (5 bases). The sample taken for sequencing was peripheral blood. CDR3 sequence reads: CASSPGHRLGYNSPLHF. CDR3 DNA sequence: TGTGCCAGCAGCCCCGGACACAGGCTAGGGTATAATTCACCCCTCCACTTT.